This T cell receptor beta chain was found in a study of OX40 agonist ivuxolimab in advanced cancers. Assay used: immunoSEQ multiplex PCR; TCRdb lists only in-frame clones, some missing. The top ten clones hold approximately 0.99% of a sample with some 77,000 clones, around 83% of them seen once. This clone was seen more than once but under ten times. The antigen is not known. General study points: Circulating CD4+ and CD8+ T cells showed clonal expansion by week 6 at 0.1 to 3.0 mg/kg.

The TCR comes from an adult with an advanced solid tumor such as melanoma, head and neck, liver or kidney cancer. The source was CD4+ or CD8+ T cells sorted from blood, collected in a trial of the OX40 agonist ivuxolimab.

The CDR3 loop reads CASSLRSGLNTEAFF. CDR3 nucleotides: TGTGCCAGTAGTCTAAGATCGGGGCTGAACACTGAAGCTTTCTTT. V and J are TRBV19 and TRBJ1-1; D perhaps matches TRBD1 (5 bases). Germline loops: CDR1 LNHDA, CDR2 SQIVND (reference sequence). The V end was cut by 5 bases, the J end by 0 bases, with 13 bases between. The CDR3 loop spans 15 amino acids. The entire variable domain, with the rest obtained from reference TRBV19 and TRBJ1-1, is as follows: DGGITQSPKYLFRKEGQNVTLSCEQNLNHDAMYWYRQDPGQGLRLIYYSQIVNDFQKGDIAEGYSVSREKKESFPLTVTSAQKNPTAFYLCASSLRSGLNTEAFFGQGTRLTVV.